Below, 27 T cell receptor beta chains from the same sample are listed, as sequenced in a study of T-cell reconstitution after alpha-beta-depleted transplantation in children. Library preparation (for TCRbeta) was performed with unique molecular identifiers. Each CDR3 protein gets one entry after TCRdb re-called the PCR reads with MiXCR. Seen here are some 220,000 distinct CDR3 sequences, 8% to 9.5% observed once, and the top ten hold over 5.5%. The specimen was PBMCs from the stem cell graft donor, collected from the stem cell graft. The receptors come from a human donor who donated a stem cell graft to a child with acute lymphoblastic leukemia.

J is TRBJ1-2 and V is TRBV29-1; no clear D gene. This CDR3 is 14 amino acids long. V lost 7 bases and J 0 bases, leaving 15 bases between the germline ends. The germline CDR1 and CDR2 sequences are SQVTM and ANQGSEA. The CDR3 DNA is TGCAGCGCCGCCCCGGGCACAGCTAACTATGGCTACACCTTC. Amino acids: CSAAPGTANYGYTF. Variable domain in full (rest from reference TRBV29-1 and TRBJ1-2): SAVISQKPSRDICQRGTSLTIQCQVDSQVTMMFWYRQQPGQSLTLIATANQGSEATYESGFVIDKFPISRPNLTFSTLTVSNMSPEDSSIYLCSAAPGTANYGYTFGSGTRLTVV.

The genes are TRBV7-7 and TRBJ1-2, with 9 bases aligning to TRBD1. V was clipped by 5 bases and J by 6 bases; unmatched bases: 10. CDR1 and CDR2 from the germline V gene are SSHAT and FNYEAQ (reference sequence). This CDR3 has 15 residues. CDR3 region: CASSPLTGGFDGYTF. The CDR3 bases are TGTGCCAGCAGCCCGCTAACAGGGGGCTTCGATGGCTACACCTTC.

The chain is built from TRBV11-2 and TRBJ2-5, with TRBD2 identical over 16 bases. Trimming cost V 5 bases and J 4 bases; bases outside gene matches: 13. This CDR3 has 19 residues. Germline loops: CDR1 SGHAT, CDR2 FQNNGV. The DNA of the CDR3 is TGTGCCAGCAGCCGCCTGGGACTAGCGGGGGGGCAAGAGTCAGAGACCCAGTACTTC. This encodes CASSRLGLAGGQESETQYF.

This chain uses TRBV27 with TRBJ1-3, with D possibly being TRBD1 (5 bases). The V and J ends lost 5 bases and 0 bases respectively, with 11 bases between them. This CDR3 is built from 15 residues. CDR1 is MNHEY and CDR2 is SMNVEV in the germline V gene (reference sequence). The DNA for the CDR3 is TGTGCCAGCAGTCCTACAGGACTCTCTGGAAACACCATATATTTT. This sequence encodes CASSPTGLSGNTIYF.

Of note for this clonotype: This likely comes from a read error, as the CDR3 has no conserved phenylalanine or tryptophan at its end. The chain uses TRBV6-5 and TRBJ1-4; D unclear. CDR3 length: 15 amino acids. V lost 0 bases, J lost 8 bases, and 13 bases lay in between. CDR1 MNHEY and CDR2 SVGAGI come from the germline V gene. This CDR3 reads CASSYSTGAGEKLFC. The CDR3 nucleotides read TGTGCCAGCAGTTACTCGACGGGCGCGGGCGAAAAACTGTTTTGT.

This clonotype appeared many times. V and J are TRBV6-1 and TRBJ1-1; TRBD1 is a possible D gene (5 bases). Per germline, CDR1 MNHNS and CDR2 SASEGT. The CDR3 is made up of 14 amino acids. V lost 3 bases to trimming and J lost 1 base, with 9 bases between them. CDR3 loop: CASSDQGGNTEAFF. The CDR3 region has the DNA TGTGCCAGCAGTGATCAGGGAGGGAACACTGAAGCTTTCTTT.

This clonotype showed up many times. The chain links TRBV10-2 to TRBJ2-6, with D perhaps TRBD1 (6 bases). Germline loops: CDR1 WSHSY, CDR2 SAAADI. Trimming removed 3 bases at V and 0 bases at J, with 12 bases between. The CDR3 length is 17 residues. CDR3 coding DNA: TGCGCCAGCAGTGACGGACAGAGTTACTCTGGGGCCAACGTCCTGACTTTC. Translation gives CASSDGQSYSGANVLTF.

This clonotype was counted ten times or more. This CDR3 reads CAADRDFGSYEQYF. Written as DNA, the CDR3 is TGTGCCGCCGACCGGGACTTTGGCTCCTACGAGCAGTACTTC. The chain employs TRBV10-3 and TRBJ2-7; D is possibly TRBD2 (6 bases). The CDR3 is made up of 14 amino acids. The V gene lost 11 bases and the J gene lost 0 bases, with 17 bases spanning the gap. CDR1 ENHRY and CDR2 SYGVKD come from the germline V gene.

This clonotype appeared many times. V and J are TRBV3-1 and TRBJ1-6; TRBD1 is a possible D gene (5 bases). The V and J ends lost 0 bases and 6 bases respectively, with 21 bases between them. Germline CDR1 and CDR2: LGHDT and YNNKEL (reference sequence). The CDR3 spans 19 residues. CDR3 in DNA: TGTGCCAGCAGCCAAGATTCTGGTTTCGAGGCAGGGAGTAATTCACCCCTCCACTTT. Translating it yields CASSQDSGFEAGSNSPLHF.

V and J are TRBV25-1 and TRBJ2-5; no clear D. Germline assignment: CDR1 MGHDK and CDR2 SYGVNS. The CDR3 length is 14 residues. Trimming cost V 5 bases and J 2 bases, with 12 bases left between them. CDR3 sequence (DNA): TGTGCCAGCAGTAACCGATTTGGGCAAGAGACCCAGTACTTC. Residues: CASSNRFGQETQYF.

There are a few counts of this clonotype. The chain uses TRBV7-2 and TRBJ1-1; possibly TRBD1 for D (5 bases). In germline, CDR1 is SGHTA, CDR2 FQGNSA. Trimming left V 5 bases short and J 5 bases short, with 15 bases between. The CDR3 is 14 residues long. This CDR3 is CASSTPGRGTEAFF. Written as DNA, the CDR3 is TGTGCCAGCAGCACCCCGGGGCGGGGAACTGAAGCTTTCTTT. Complete variable domain (other parts from reference TRBV7-2 and TRBJ1-1): GAGVSQSPSNKVTEKGKDVELRCDPISGHTALYWYRQSLGQGLEFLIYFQGNSAPDKSGLPSDRFSAERTGGSVSTLTIQRTQQEDSAVYLCASSTPGRGTEAFFGQGTRLTVV.

In DNA form, the CDR3 reads TGCGCCAGCAGTGAGTCGAAGGTGGGGACGATAGCCGGGGAGCTGTTTTTT. This encodes CASSESKVGTIAGELFF. The chain employs TRBV10-1 and TRBJ2-2, with D perhaps given as TRBD1 or TRBD2 (5 bases each). The CDR3 covers 17 residues. Germline V gives CDR1 WNHNN, CDR2 SYGVQD (reference sequence). V was clipped by 0 bases and J by 6 bases, with 17 bases between them.

The chain uses TRBV4-1 and TRBJ2-7; TRBD2 might be the D (6 bases). The CDR3 sequence is 17 residues long. The V end was cut by 2 bases, the J end by 1 base, with 18 bases between. The germline V gene has CDR1 MGHRA and CDR2 YSYEKL. CDR3 sequence reads: CASSQRNLGTASYEQYF. CDR3 bases: TGCGCCAGCAGCCAAAGAAATCTGGGGACTGCTTCCTACGAGCAGTACTTC.

This clonotype was seen only a few times. The CDR3 region has the DNA TGCGCCAGCAGCACCGGGACTAGCGGTAACATTCAGTACTTC. Translation: CASSTGTSGNIQYF. V and J are TRBV5-1 and TRBJ2-4, with 11 positions matching TRBD2. The CDR3 has 14 amino acids. J lost 7 bases, V lost 4 bases, and 4 bases had no gene match. Germline CDR1 is SGHRS and CDR2 is YFSETQ.

This clonotype was seen ten or more times. The rearrangement links TRBV20-1 to TRBJ2-7; D is unresolved. CDR3 size: 11 residues. The V gene lost 6 bases and the J gene lost 3 bases, with 9 bases spanning the gap. The germline V gene has CDR1 DFQATT and CDR2 SNEGSKA (reference sequence). CDR3 coding DNA: TGCAGTGCGGTGCTTCTCTACGAGCAGTACTTC. It specifies CSAVLLYEQYF.

This clonotype occurred many times. V gene TRBV2 combines with J gene TRBJ2-7; D is unresolved. Germline CDR1 is SNHLY and CDR2 is FYNNEI. This CDR3 is built from 13 residues. Trimming left V 2 bases short and J 4 bases short, with 9 bases between. CDR3 sequence (DNA): TGTGCCAGCAGTGAATGGGTGGGTTACGAGCAGTACTTC. This encodes CASSEWVGYEQYF.

This clonotype was observed many times. The chain employs TRBV6-1 and TRBJ2-3; 7 nucleotides align to TRBD2. V lost 4 bases, J lost 2 bases, and 6 bases stayed unmatched. The CDR3 consists of 15 residues. The germline CDR1 and CDR2 sequences are MNHNS and SASEGT. In DNA form, the CDR3 reads TGTGCCAGCAGTGGAAAGAGCGGGGCCACAGATACGCAGTATTTT. Protein: CASSGKSGATDTQYF.

This clonotype showed up many times. The V call is TRBV30, the J call TRBJ1-2; D is unresolved. The V gene lost 2 bases and the J gene lost 0 bases, with 16 bases spanning the gap. The germline V gene has CDR1 GTSNPN and CDR2 SVGIG (reference sequence). CDR3 length equals 16 residues. The CDR3 DNA reads TGTGCCTGGAGTCGGGTCCCACCCCCACCTAACTATGGCTACACCTTC. Its protein product is CAWSRVPPPPNYGYTF. Together with reference TRBV30 and TRBJ1-2, the CDR3 gives the full variable domain: SQTIHQWPATLVQPVGSPLSLECTVEGTSNPNLYWYRQAAGRGLQLLFYSVGIGQISSEVPQNLSASRPQDRQFILSSKKLLLSDSGFYLCAWSRVPPPPNYGYTFGSGTRLTVV.

The genes are TRBV5-1 and TRBJ1-6, with a tentative D call TRBD1 (5 bases). Between the trimmed V and J ends, which lost 2 bases and 9 bases, there was a span of 15 bases. CDR3 size: 15 residues. Per germline, CDR1 SGHRS and CDR2 YFSETQ. CDR3 coding DNA: TGCGCCAGCAGCTTATTATCGGGGGATACTTCACCCCTCCACTTT. Amino acid sequence: CASSLLSGDTSPLHF.

This sequence joins TRBV5-1 and TRBJ2-3, with D perhaps matching TRBD1 (5 bases). This CDR3 contains 13 residues. Germline V gene lookup returns CDR1 SGHRS and CDR2 YFSETQ. Between the trimmed V and J ends, which lost 5 bases and 0 bases, there was a span of 7 bases. Written as DNA, the CDR3 is TGCGCCAGCAGGCCAGGGAGCACAGATACGCAGTATTTT. Translating gives CASRPGSTDTQYF.

This clonotype was found many times. The rearrangement links TRBV11-2 to TRBJ1-1; no definite D call. There are 15 residues in the CDR3. Trimming cost V 0 bases and J 5 bases, with 13 bases left between them. Germline CDR1 reads SGHAT; CDR2 reads FQNNGV. CDR3 loop: CASSLDRSRATEAFF. For the CDR3, the DNA is TGTGCCAGCAGCTTAGATCGGTCAAGGGCAACTGAAGCTTTCTTT.

The table lists this clonotype with many counts. CDR3 sequence reads: CASSETRGGSYNEQFF. The CDR3 DNA reads TGTGCCAGCAGCGAGACCCGGGGGGGATCCTACAATGAGCAGTTCTTC. The rearrangement joins TRBV6-1 to TRBJ2-1; 8 nucleotides line up with TRBD2. The CDR3 sequence is 16 residues long. Germline V gene data show CDR1 as MNHNS and CDR2 as SASEGT. The J segment lost 1 base and the V segment lost 6 bases, leaving 8 bases of the junction unmatched.

This clonotype was counted only a few times. This chain uses TRBV29-1 with TRBJ2-2, with D unclear. CDR1 SQVTM and CDR2 ANQGSEA come from the germline V gene. V shed 1 base and J shed 8 bases, with 8 bases lying between them. CDR3 length: 12 residues. The CDR3 DNA follows: TGCAGCGTTGAAGGGCGGCCTGGGGAGCTGTTTTTT. It yields the protein CSVEGRPGELFF.

The V gene is TRBV6-1, the J gene TRBJ2-7; D unresolved. The CDR3 contains 16 residues. Trimming removed 6 bases from V and 0 bases from J, with 18 bases in between. The germline V gene encodes CDR1 MNHNS and CDR2 SASEGT. CDR3 DNA: TGTGCCAGCAGCCCAATCGACCCTCAGCTCTCCTACGAGCAGTACTTC. This gives the protein CASSPIDPQLSYEQYF.

The V gene is TRBV11-3, the J gene TRBJ1-3, with D unresolved. Per germline, CDR1 SGHNT and CDR2 YENEEA. The V and J ends lost 3 bases and 4 bases respectively, with 13 bases between them. The CDR3 contains 15 residues. The CDR3 sequence is CASSFSSDPGNTIYF. In nucleotides, the CDR3 is TGTGCCAGCAGCTTTTCCTCGGACCCGGGAAACACCATATATTTT.

This clonotype appeared many times. The chain employs TRBV5-1 and TRBJ2-3, with 11 bases identical to TRBD1. Germline CDR1 SGHRS, CDR2 YFSETQ. The CDR3 is 15 residues long. Trimming took 0 bases from V and 9 from J; bases not matched to a gene: 6. In nucleotides, the CDR3 is TGCGCCAGCAGCTTGGCTGGACAGGGGGCAGGGACGCAGTATTTT. This translates into CASSLAGQGAGTQYF.

This clonotype was seen only a few times. The J gene is TRBJ1-2, the V gene TRBV12-3 or TRBV12-4; D unresolved. Trimming cost V 6 bases and J 3 bases, with 14 bases left between them. The CDR3 contains 14 residues. The CDR3 DNA sequence: TGTGCCAGCAGCGAGGAGGACCTAGACTATGGCTACACCTTC. Its translation is CASSEEDLDYGYTF.